This T cell receptor beta chain was identified in a study of blood T cell repertoires in COVID-19. Study at large: The samples span acute and convalescent COVID-19 from the United States, Italy and Spain. PBMCs, B-cell-depleted T cells, or T cells were the source of the cDNA or gDNA that made up the material.

Produced via immunoSEQ multiplex PCR; TCRdb's table is partial and in-frame only. The data hold 70,000 or so clones, with over 80% observed a single time. Trimming removed 10 bases from V and 2 bases from J, with 10 bases in between. This CDR3 is 12 amino acids long. The germline V gene has CDR1 SGDLS and CDR2 YYNGEE. Sequencing was performed on peripheral blood. J is TRBJ1-5 and V is TRBV9; possible D gene TRBD1, 5 bases. The clonotype comes from a woman aged 50 to 65 with acute or convalescent COVID-19. In nucleotides, the CDR3 is TGTGCCTCCGGGGGTGGCAATCAGCCCCAGCATTTT. Translated: CASGGGNQPQHF. Full variable domain (remainder filled in from reference TRBV9 and TRBJ1-5): DSGVTQTPKHLITATGQRVTLRCSPRSGDLSVYWYQQSLDQGLQFLIQYYNGEERAKGNILERFSAQQFPDLHSELNLSSLELGDSALYFCASGGGNQPQHFGDGTRLSIL.